This T cell receptor beta chain derives from a study of blood T cell repertoires in COVID-19. About the research overall: PBMCs, B-cell-depleted T cells, or T cells provided the cDNA or gDNA that made up the material.

Method: immunoSEQ multiplex PCR; TCRdb's copy keeps in-frame clones and lacks some. Among about 13,000 clones listed, under 80% were seen once. This TCR was recovered from an elderly woman with acute or convalescent COVID-19. Sequencing was done on a sample of peripheral blood.

The CDR3 reads CASSQGGGGAQDTQYF. CDR3 sequence (DNA): TGTGCCAGCAGCCAAGGGGGCGGGGGGGCACAAGATACGCAGTATTTT. The V and J genes are TRBV4-2 and TRBJ2-3; 9 bases align to TRBD2. The germline CDR1 and CDR2 sequences are LGHNA and YNFKEQ. The junction had 7 bases not matched to a gene; V was cut back by 1 base and J by 5 bases. The CDR3 is 16 amino acids.